A selection of T cell receptor beta chains follows, all from one sample in a study of control samples from healthy donors and cancer patients. The data were produced by immunoSEQ multiplex PCR, yet TCRdb's version contains in-frame clones alone and is incomplete. The sample shows approximately 130,000 clones, around 86% of them seen only once. The specimen was blood. The source is a man aged 40-49 years in good health. Both conserved end residues are part of each CDR3. Each record gives: V gene, J gene, clone size, D gene, CDR3 DNA, CDR3 protein. The D gene is left open where the match is weak. Clone size appears in some rows only: once, few, many, or a class for an expanded clone.

V gene: TRBV24-1
J gene: TRBJ1-2
clone size: .
D gene: .
CDR3 DNA: TGTGCCACCGACTCTCCTGGCTACACCTTC
CDR3 protein: CATDSPGYTF

V gene: TRBV29-1
J gene: TRBJ1-2
clone size: once
D gene: .
CDR3 DNA: TGCAGCGCCACTCAGGGTGATGGCTACACCTTC
CDR3 protein: CSATQGDGYTF

V gene: TRBV5-1
J gene: TRBJ2-1
clone size: .
D gene: TRBD1
CDR3 DNA: TGCGCCAGCAGTCCTATAGTCCTGGGACAGTCCGTAACCCCCTCCTACAATGAGCAGTTCTTC
CDR3 protein: CASSPIVLGQSVTPSYNEQFF

V gene: TRBV6-6
J gene: TRBJ1-2
clone size: .
D gene: .
CDR3 DNA: TGTGCCAGCAGTTACTCAGAAGGTGGCTACACCTTC
CDR3 protein: CASSYSEGGYTF

V gene: TRBV6-1
J gene: TRBJ2-5
clone size: .
D gene: TRBD2
CDR3 DNA: TGTGCCAGCAGTGAAACGAAACGGGGGGCTAGCGGGGGCCAAGAGACCCAGTACTTC
CDR3 protein: CASSETKRGASGGQETQYF

V gene: TRBV7-2
J gene: TRBJ2-7
clone size: .
D gene: .
CDR3 DNA: TGTGCCAGCACCCTGCTTGCTACAGGGCGCTACGAGCAGTACTTC
CDR3 protein: CASTLLATGRYEQYF

V gene: TRBV24-1
J gene: TRBJ2-5
clone size: .
D gene: TRBD1
CDR3 DNA: TGTGCCACCAGTGATTTCTTTGGGGACAGTGAAGGGGAGACCCAGTACTTC
CDR3 protein: CATSDFFGDSEGETQYF

V gene: TRBV7-2
J gene: TRBJ1-2
clone size: once
D gene: .
CDR3 DNA: TGTGCCAGCAGGCCCACGCAAGGATCTAACTATGGCTACACCTTC
CDR3 protein: CASRPTQGSNYGYTF

V gene: TRBV27
J gene: TRBJ1-1
clone size: .
D gene: .
CDR3 DNA: TGTGCCAGCAGTTGGACAAGGATGAACACTGAAGCTTTCTTT
CDR3 protein: CASSWTRMNTEAFF

V gene: TRBV4-3
J gene: TRBJ2-3
clone size: .
D gene: TRBD2
CDR3 DNA: TGCGCCAGCAGCCAAGCAGCGGGGGGCTACACAGATACGCAGTATTTT
CDR3 protein: CASSQAAGGYTDTQYF

V gene: TRBV7-2
J gene: TRBJ1-4
clone size: .
D gene: .
CDR3 DNA: TGTGCCAGCAGCCCTAGGGGGGGGCGAGAAAAACTGTTTTTT
CDR3 protein: CASSPRGGREKLFF

V gene: TRBV5-8
J gene: TRBJ1-1
clone size: .
D gene: TRBD1
CDR3 DNA: TGTGCCAGCAACAGAGGGGGCGACTTCCCCGGCACTGAAGCTTTCTTT
CDR3 protein: CASNRGGDFPGTEAFF

V gene: TRBV12-3/TRBV12-4
J gene: TRBJ2-5
clone size: .
D gene: TRBD1
CDR3 DNA: TGTGCCAGCAGGGGACAGGCTGGGCGGACCCAGTACTTC
CDR3 protein: CASRGQAGRTQYF

V gene: TRBV18
J gene: TRBJ2-2
clone size: .
D gene: TRBD2
CDR3 DNA: TGTGCCAGCTCTGGGACTACAACCGGGGAGCTGTTTTTT
CDR3 protein: CASSGTTTGELFF

V gene: TRBV6-2/TRBV6-3
J gene: TRBJ2-7
clone size: .
D gene: .
CDR3 DNA: TGTGCCAGCAGTTACCCGACGGGGCGGGAGCAGTACTTC
CDR3 protein: CASSYPTGREQYF

V gene: TRBV7-9
J gene: TRBJ1-5
clone size: .
D gene: .
CDR3 DNA: TGTGCCAGCAGCCCAGGGGAGGGGAAACAGCCCCAGCATTTT
CDR3 protein: CASSPGEGKQPQHF

V gene: TRBV19
J gene: TRBJ2-7
clone size: .
D gene: TRBD2
CDR3 DNA: TGTGCCAGTAGAAGTAGCGGGGGGGCGTTATACGAGCAGTACTTC
CDR3 protein: CASRSSGGALYEQYF

V gene: TRBV24-1
J gene: TRBJ2-1
clone size: .
D gene: .
CDR3 DNA: TGTGCCACCAGTGATGTCGCCCGGTGGGAGCAGTTCTTC
CDR3 protein: CATSDVARWEQFF

V gene: TRBV12-2
J gene: TRBJ2-5
clone size: .
D gene: .
CDR3 DNA: TGTGCAAGTCGTTCCCCCGGGGGCTCTAACCAAGAGACCCAGTACTTC
CDR3 protein: CASRSPGGSNQETQYF

V gene: TRBV5-6
J gene: TRBJ2-7
clone size: .
D gene: .
CDR3 DNA: TGTGCCAGCAGCCTCCCGGGTGGGGGGCCGCCTCACGAGCAGTACTTC
CDR3 protein: CASSLPGGGPPHEQYF

V gene: TRBV7-2
J gene: TRBJ1-5
clone size: .
D gene: .
CDR3 DNA: TGTGCCAGCAGCTTCACAGGGTCAGTCAATCAGCCCCAGCATTTT
CDR3 protein: CASSFTGSVNQPQHF

V gene: TRBV7-9
J gene: TRBJ2-1
clone size: .
D gene: .
CDR3 DNA: TGTGCCAGCACGGGGGCCCTCTCCTACAATGAGCAGTTCTTC
CDR3 protein: CASTGALSYNEQFF

V gene: TRBV7-9
J gene: TRBJ2-1
clone size: .
D gene: .
CDR3 DNA: TGTGCCAGCAGCTTTACCCCCGGGACTCCTGGGGGGGAGCAGTTCTTC
CDR3 protein: CASSFTPGTPGGEQFF

V gene: TRBV2
J gene: TRBJ2-3
clone size: few
D gene: .
CDR3 DNA: TGTGCCAGCAGTTTAGGGGGGGATACGCAGTATTTT
CDR3 protein: CASSLGGDTQYF

V gene: TRBV5-1
J gene: TRBJ2-5
clone size: .
D gene: TRBD2
CDR3 DNA: TGCGCCAGCAGCTTGGGGTCGGGGGGGCCGGAGACCCAGTACTTC
CDR3 protein: CASSLGSGGPETQYF

V gene: TRBV10-3
J gene: TRBJ1-1
clone size: .
D gene: TRBD1
CDR3 DNA: TGTGCCATCAGAACCGGGACAGGGGCGTTTGTTGGCACTGAAGCTTTCTTT
CDR3 protein: CAIRTGTGAFVGTEAFF

V gene: TRBV7-3
J gene: TRBJ2-5
clone size: .
D gene: .
CDR3 DNA: TGTGCCAGCAGCTCCCAACCCCAAGAGACCCAGTACTTC
CDR3 protein: CASSSQPQETQYF

V gene: TRBV5-1
J gene: TRBJ2-3
clone size: .
D gene: .
CDR3 DNA: TGCGCCAGCAGCGAGCGTACCGCGGGGACAGATACGCAGTATTTT
CDR3 protein: CASSERTAGTDTQYF

V gene: TRBV27
J gene: TRBJ2-3
clone size: .
D gene: .
CDR3 DNA: TGTGCCAGCAGTCCTGTCTGGGGGAGAAAAGATACGCAGTATTTT
CDR3 protein: CASSPVWGRKDTQYF

V gene: TRBV7-6
J gene: TRBJ2-1
clone size: .
D gene: TRBD2
CDR3 DNA: TGTGCCAGCAGCCCCTGGACTAGCGGGGGCCGTCGGGAGCAGTTCTTC
CDR3 protein: CASSPWTSGGRREQFF

V gene: TRBV24-1
J gene: TRBJ2-5
clone size: once
D gene: .
CDR3 DNA: TGTGCCACCAGAGGAGGGGGGGAGACCCAGTACTTC
CDR3 protein: CATRGGGETQYF

V gene: TRBV7-8
J gene: TRBJ1-4
clone size: .
D gene: .
CDR3 DNA: TGTGCCAGCAGCTTAGGGACACTAGGAAAACTGTTTTTT
CDR3 protein: CASSLGTLGKLFF

V gene: TRBV19
J gene: TRBJ2-6
clone size: once
D gene: TRBD1
CDR3 DNA: TGTGCCAGTATTAGGGGACAGGGTTTGTCTGGGGCCAACGTCCTGACTTTC
CDR3 protein: CASIRGQGLSGANVLTF

V gene: TRBV7-9
J gene: TRBJ2-5
clone size: .
D gene: TRBD1
CDR3 DNA: TGTGCCAGCAGCTTCCGGGACAGCCAAGAGACCCAGTACTTC
CDR3 protein: CASSFRDSQETQYF

V gene: TRBV6-2/TRBV6-3
J gene: TRBJ2-5
clone size: .
D gene: TRBD2
CDR3 DNA: TGTGCCAGCAGCCACCCCGGGACTAGCGGGGGGTGGCAAGAGACCCAGTACTTC
CDR3 protein: CASSHPGTSGGWQETQYF

V gene: TRBV12-2
J gene: TRBJ1-5
clone size: .
D gene: .
CDR3 DNA: TGTGCAAGTCGCGCCCGGGACAGGGGAAGTCAGCCCCAGCATTTT
CDR3 protein: CASRARDRGSQPQHF

V gene: TRBV6-4
J gene: TRBJ1-6
clone size: .
D gene: .
CDR3 DNA: TGTGCCAGCAGTGACTCGAGTCCCGGCTATAATTCACCCCTCCACTTT
CDR3 protein: CASSDSSPGYNSPLHF

V gene: TRBV30
J gene: TRBJ1-5
clone size: .
D gene: .
CDR3 DNA: TGTGCCTGGAGCCCTCACCCCATGAATAGCAATCAGCCCCAGCATTTT
CDR3 protein: CAWSPHPMNSNQPQHF

V gene: TRBV9
J gene: TRBJ1-2
clone size: .
D gene: .
CDR3 DNA: TGTGCCAGCCGCAGGGACGTAGGAAACTATGGCTACACCTTC
CDR3 protein: CASRRDVGNYGYTF

V gene: TRBV5-5
J gene: TRBJ1-2
clone size: .
D gene: TRBD1
CDR3 DNA: TGTGCCAGCAGCTTGGAGGACAGGGAAATAAACTATGGCTACACCTTC
CDR3 protein: CASSLEDREINYGYTF

V gene: TRBV18
J gene: TRBJ1-5
clone size: .
D gene: .
CDR3 DNA: TGTGCCAGCTCACCAAAACAAGGACAGCCCCAGCATTTT
CDR3 protein: CASSPKQGQPQHF

V gene: TRBV12-3/TRBV12-4
J gene: TRBJ2-5
clone size: .
D gene: .
CDR3 DNA: TGTGCCAGCAGTTTAGACAGAGCCCAGTACTTC
CDR3 protein: CASSLDRAQYF

V gene: TRBV19
J gene: TRBJ1-4
clone size: .
D gene: .
CDR3 DNA: TGTGCCAGTAGTCCCGGACCGCTAACTAATGAAAAACTGTTTTTT
CDR3 protein: CASSPGPLTNEKLFF

V gene: TRBV9
J gene: TRBJ2-5
clone size: once
D gene: TRBD2
CDR3 DNA: TGCGCCCCCCGCGTCGGGGGGAGGGCGGGGGGGGTTCAAGAGACCCAGTACTTC
CDR3 protein: CAPRVGGRAGGVQETQYF

V gene: TRBV9
J gene: TRBJ2-5
clone size: .
D gene: TRBD1
CDR3 DNA: TGTGCCAGCAGCGGGGGGACAGGGGCTGGAGAGACCCAGTACTTC
CDR3 protein: CASSGGTGAGETQYF

V gene: TRBV11-3
J gene: TRBJ2-5
clone size: .
D gene: .
CDR3 DNA: TGTGCCAGCAGCCCAGCAGGGGTTGGAAGAGAGACCCAGTACTTC
CDR3 protein: CASSPAGVGRETQYF

V gene: TRBV6-5
J gene: TRBJ2-1
clone size: .
D gene: TRBD2
CDR3 DNA: TGTGCCAGCAGCCGGGGGGGCTCCTACAATGAGCAGTTCTTC
CDR3 protein: CASSRGGSYNEQFF

V gene: TRBV14
J gene: TRBJ2-7
clone size: .
D gene: .
CDR3 DNA: TGTGCCAGCAGCCGGGACACCCCCTACGAGCAGTACTTC
CDR3 protein: CASSRDTPYEQYF

V gene: TRBV2
J gene: TRBJ1-4
clone size: .
D gene: .
CDR3 DNA: TGTGCCAGCAGAAATAGACAGTCGGGGGAACTGTTTTTT
CDR3 protein: CASRNRQSGELFF

V gene: TRBV7-9
J gene: TRBJ2-2
clone size: few
D gene: .
CDR3 DNA: TGTGCCAGCAGCTTATTCGGGACAAACACCGGGGAGCTGTTTTTT
CDR3 protein: CASSLFGTNTGELFF

V gene: TRBV5-5
J gene: TRBJ2-7
clone size: .
D gene: TRBD2
CDR3 DNA: TGTGCCAGCAGCTTTTCCCCCGGGGGACTAGCGGGGGGGCACGAGCAGTACTTC
CDR3 protein: CASSFSPGGLAGGHEQYF

V gene: TRBV5-1
J gene: TRBJ1-1
clone size: .
D gene: TRBD1
CDR3 DNA: TGCGCCAGCAGCTCAGGGGGGACGAACACTGAAGCTTTCTTT
CDR3 protein: CASSSGGTNTEAFF

V gene: TRBV29-1
J gene: TRBJ1-3
clone size: .
D gene: .
CDR3 DNA: TGCAGCGTTGAAGTTGGAGTAGCAGGGAGGAGAAACACCATATATTTT
CDR3 protein: CSVEVGVAGRRNTIYF

V gene: TRBV7-2
J gene: TRBJ1-3
clone size: .
D gene: .
CDR3 DNA: TGTGCCAGCAGCCCCCGTGCGGCGAGCTCTGGAAACACCATATATTTT
CDR3 protein: CASSPRAASSGNTIYF

V gene: TRBV7-9
J gene: TRBJ2-7
clone size: .
D gene: .
CDR3 DNA: TGTGCCAGCAGCTTATTCGGGGGCAACAACGAGCAGTACTTC
CDR3 protein: CASSLFGGNNEQYF